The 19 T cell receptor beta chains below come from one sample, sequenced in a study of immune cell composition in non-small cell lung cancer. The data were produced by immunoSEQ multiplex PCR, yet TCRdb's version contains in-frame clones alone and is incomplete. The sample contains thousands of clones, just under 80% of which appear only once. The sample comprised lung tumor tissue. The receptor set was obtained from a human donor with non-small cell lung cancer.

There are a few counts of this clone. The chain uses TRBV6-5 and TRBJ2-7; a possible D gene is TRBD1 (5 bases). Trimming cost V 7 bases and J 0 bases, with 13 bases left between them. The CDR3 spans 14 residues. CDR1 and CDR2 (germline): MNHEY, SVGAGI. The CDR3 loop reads CASTRTLDSYEQYF. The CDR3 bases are TGTGCCAGCACCCGGACACTGGACTCCTACGAGCAGTACTTC.

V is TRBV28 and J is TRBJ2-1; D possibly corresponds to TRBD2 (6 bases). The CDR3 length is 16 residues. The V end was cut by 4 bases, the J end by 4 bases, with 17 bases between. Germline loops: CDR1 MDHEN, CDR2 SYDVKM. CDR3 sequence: CASSSALALDYNEQFF. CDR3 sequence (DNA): TGTGCCAGCAGTTCCGCCCTAGCGTTAGATTACAATGAGCAGTTCTTC.

The CDR3 here is CASRRDRGGGEKLFF. In DNA form, the CDR3 reads TGTGCCAGCAGACGCGACAGGGGAGGGGGTGAAAAACTGTTTTTT. The genes are TRBV6-1 and TRBJ1-4, with 8 positions matching TRBD1. This CDR3 region has 15 residues. Germline V CDR1 and CDR2: MNHNS, SASEGT. Losses at the gene ends were 6 bases for V and 7 bases for J; bases not matched to a gene: 10.

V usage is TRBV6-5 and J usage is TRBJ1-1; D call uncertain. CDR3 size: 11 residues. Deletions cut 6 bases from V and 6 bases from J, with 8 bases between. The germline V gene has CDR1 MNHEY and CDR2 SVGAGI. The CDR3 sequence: CASSSPAEAFF. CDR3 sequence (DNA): TGTGCCAGCAGCTCACCGGCTGAAGCTTTCTTT.

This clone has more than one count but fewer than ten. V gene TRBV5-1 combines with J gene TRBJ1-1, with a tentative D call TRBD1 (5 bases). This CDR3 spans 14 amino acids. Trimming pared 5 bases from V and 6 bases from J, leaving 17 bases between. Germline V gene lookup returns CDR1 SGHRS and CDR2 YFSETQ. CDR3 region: CASSFAGPGAEAFF. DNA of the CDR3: TGCGCCAGCAGTTTCGCAGGGCCGGGGGCTGAAGCTTTCTTT.

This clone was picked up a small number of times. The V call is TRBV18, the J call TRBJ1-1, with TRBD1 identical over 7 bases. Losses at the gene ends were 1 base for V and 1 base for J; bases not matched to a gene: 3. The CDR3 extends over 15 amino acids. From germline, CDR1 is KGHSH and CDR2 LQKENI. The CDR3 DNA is TGTGCCAGCTCACCACAAGGGGGCCCGAACACTGAAGCTTTCTTT. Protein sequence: CASSPQGGPNTEAFF.

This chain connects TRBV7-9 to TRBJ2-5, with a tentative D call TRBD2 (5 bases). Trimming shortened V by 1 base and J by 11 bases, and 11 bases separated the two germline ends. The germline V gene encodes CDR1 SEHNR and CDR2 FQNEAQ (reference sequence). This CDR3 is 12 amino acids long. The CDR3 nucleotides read TGTGCCAGCAGCTTAGAGTTCGGGGAGCAGTACTTC. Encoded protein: CASSLEFGEQYF.

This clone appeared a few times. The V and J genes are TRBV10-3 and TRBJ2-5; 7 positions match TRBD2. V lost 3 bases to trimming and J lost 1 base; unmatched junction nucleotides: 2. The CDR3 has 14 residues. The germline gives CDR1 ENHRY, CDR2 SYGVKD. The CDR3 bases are TGTGCCATCAGTGACCCGGGGGGCCAAGAGACCCAGTACTTC. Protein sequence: CAISDPGGQETQYF.

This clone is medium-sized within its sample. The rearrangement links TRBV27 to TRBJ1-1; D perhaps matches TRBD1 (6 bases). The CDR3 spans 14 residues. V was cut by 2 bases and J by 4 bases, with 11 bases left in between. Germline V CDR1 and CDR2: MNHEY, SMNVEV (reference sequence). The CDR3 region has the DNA TGTGCCAGCAGTTTACGTCAGGGGATCACTGAAGCTTTCTTT. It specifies CASSLRQGITEAFF.

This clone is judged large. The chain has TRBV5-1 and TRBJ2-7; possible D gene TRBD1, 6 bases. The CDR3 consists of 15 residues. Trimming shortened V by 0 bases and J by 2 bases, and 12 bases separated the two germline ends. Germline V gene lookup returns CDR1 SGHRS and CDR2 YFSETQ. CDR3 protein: CASSLAWGQTYEQYF. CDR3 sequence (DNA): TGCGCCAGCAGCTTGGCCTGGGGGCAGACCTACGAGCAGTACTTC.

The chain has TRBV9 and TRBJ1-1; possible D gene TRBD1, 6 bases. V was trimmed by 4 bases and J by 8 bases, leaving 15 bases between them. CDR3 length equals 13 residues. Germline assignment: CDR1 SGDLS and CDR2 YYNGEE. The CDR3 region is CASSLGGGSEAFF. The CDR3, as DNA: TGTGCCAGCAGCCTGGGAGGGGGGTCAGAAGCTTTCTTT. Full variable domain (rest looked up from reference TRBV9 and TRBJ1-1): DSGVTQTPKHLITATGQRVTLRCSPRSGDLSVYWYQQSLDQGLQFLIQYYNGEERAKGNILERFSAQQFPDLHSELNLSSLELGDSALYFCASSLGGGSEAFFGQGTRLTVV.

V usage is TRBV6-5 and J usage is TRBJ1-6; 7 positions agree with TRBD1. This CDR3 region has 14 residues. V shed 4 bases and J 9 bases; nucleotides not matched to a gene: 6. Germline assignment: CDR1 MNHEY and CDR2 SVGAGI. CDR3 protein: CASSSLDRVSPLHF. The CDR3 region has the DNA TGTGCCAGCAGTTCCCTAGACAGGGTTTCACCCCTCCACTTT.

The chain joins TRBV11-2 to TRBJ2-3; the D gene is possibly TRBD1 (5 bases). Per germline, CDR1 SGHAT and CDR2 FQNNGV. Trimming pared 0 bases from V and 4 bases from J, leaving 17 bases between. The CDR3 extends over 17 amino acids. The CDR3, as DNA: TGTGCCAGCAGCTTAGACAGGGAAAGATTGTTGGCAGATACGCAGTATTTT. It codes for CASSLDRERLLADTQYF.

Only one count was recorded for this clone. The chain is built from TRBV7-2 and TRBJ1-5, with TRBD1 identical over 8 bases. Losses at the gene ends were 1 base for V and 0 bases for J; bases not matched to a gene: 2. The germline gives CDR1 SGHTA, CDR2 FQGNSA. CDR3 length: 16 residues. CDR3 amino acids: CASSLETGASNQPQHF. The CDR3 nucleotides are TGTGCCAGCAGCTTAGAGACAGGGGCTAGCAATCAGCCCCAGCATTTT. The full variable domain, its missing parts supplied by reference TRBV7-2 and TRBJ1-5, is GAGVSQSPSNKVTEKGKDVELRCDPISGHTALYWYRQSLGQGLEFLIYFQGNSAPDKSGLPSDRFSAERTGGSVSTLTIQRTQQEDSAVYLCASSLETGASNQPQHFGDGTRLSIL.

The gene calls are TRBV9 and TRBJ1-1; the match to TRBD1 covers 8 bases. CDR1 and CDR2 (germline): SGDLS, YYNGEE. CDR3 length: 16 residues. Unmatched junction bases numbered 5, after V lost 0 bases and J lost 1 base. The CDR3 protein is CASSVVGGQGNTEAFF. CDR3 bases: TGTGCCAGCAGCGTAGTAGGCGGACAGGGGAACACTGAAGCTTTCTTT. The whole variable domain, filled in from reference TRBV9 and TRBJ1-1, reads DSGVTQTPKHLITATGQRVTLRCSPRSGDLSVYWYQQSLDQGLQFLIQYYNGEERAKGNILERFSAQQFPDLHSELNLSSLELGDSALYFCASSVVGGQGNTEAFFGQGTRLTVV.

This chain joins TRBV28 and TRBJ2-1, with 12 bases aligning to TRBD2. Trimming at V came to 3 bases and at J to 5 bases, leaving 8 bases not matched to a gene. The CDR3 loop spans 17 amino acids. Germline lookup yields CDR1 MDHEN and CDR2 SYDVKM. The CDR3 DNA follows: TGTGCCAGCAGTTTGGCTAGCGGGAGGGCCCATAACAATGAGCAGTTCTTC. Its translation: CASSLASGRAHNNEQFF.

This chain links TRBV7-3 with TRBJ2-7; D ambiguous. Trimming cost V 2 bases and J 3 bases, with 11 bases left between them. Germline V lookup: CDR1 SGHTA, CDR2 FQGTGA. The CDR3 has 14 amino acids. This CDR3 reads CASSLSGGGYEQYF. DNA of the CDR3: TGTGCCAGCAGCTTATCTGGCGGTGGCTACGAGCAGTACTTC. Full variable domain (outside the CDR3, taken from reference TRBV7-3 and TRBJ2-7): GAGVSQTPSNKVTEKGKYVELRCDPISGHTALYWYRQSLGQGPEFLIYFQGTGAADDSGLPNDRFFAVRPEGSVSTLKIQRTERGDSAVYLCASSLSGGGYEQYFGPGTRLTVT.

This CDR3 is CAIRPSGGAGIGNEQFF. In nucleotides, the CDR3 is TGTGCCATCAGACCTAGCGGGGGGGCCGGGATCGGCAATGAGCAGTTCTTC. The V and J genes are TRBV10-3 and TRBJ2-1; TRBD2 matches 12 bases. This CDR3 is 17 amino acids long. With V trimmed by 6 bases and J by 6 bases, 12 bases remained unmatched. Germline V gene data show CDR1 as ENHRY and CDR2 as SYGVKD.

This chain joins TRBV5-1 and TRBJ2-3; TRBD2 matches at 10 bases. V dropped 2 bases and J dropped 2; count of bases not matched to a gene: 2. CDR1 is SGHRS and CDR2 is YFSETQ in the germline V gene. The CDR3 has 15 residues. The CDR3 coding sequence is TGCGCCAGCAGCTTACTAGCGGGAAACACAGATACGCAGTATTTT. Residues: CASSLLAGNTDTQYF.